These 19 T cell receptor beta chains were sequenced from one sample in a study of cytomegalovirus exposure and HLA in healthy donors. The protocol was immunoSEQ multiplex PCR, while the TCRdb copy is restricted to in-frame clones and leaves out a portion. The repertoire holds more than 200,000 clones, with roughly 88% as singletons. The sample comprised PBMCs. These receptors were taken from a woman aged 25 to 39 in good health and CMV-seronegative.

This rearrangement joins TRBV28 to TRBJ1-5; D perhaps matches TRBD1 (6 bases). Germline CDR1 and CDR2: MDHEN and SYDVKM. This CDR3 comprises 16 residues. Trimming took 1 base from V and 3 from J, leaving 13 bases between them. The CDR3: CASSLLQGALNQPQHF. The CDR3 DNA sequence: TGTGCCAGCAGTTTATTACAGGGAGCTCTCAATCAGCCCCAGCATTTT.

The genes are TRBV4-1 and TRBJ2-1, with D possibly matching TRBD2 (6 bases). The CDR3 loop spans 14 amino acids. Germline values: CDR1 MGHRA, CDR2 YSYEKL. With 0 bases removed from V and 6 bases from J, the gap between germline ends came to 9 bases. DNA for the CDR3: TGCGCCAGCAGCCAAGATCTGGGGGGCAATGAGCAGTTCTTC. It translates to CASSQDLGGNEQFF.

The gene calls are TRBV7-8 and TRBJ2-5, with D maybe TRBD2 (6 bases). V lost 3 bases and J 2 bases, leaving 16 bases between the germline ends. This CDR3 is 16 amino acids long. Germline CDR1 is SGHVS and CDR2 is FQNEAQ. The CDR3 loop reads CASSLRSGTFQETQYF. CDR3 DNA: TGTGCCAGCAGCTTGCGTAGCGGAACCTTTCAAGAGACCCAGTACTTC.

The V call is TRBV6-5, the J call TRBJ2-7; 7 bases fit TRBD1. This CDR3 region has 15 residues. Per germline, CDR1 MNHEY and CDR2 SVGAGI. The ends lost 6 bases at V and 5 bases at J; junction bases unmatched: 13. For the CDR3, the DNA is TGTGCCAGCAGGGCCAAGGCAGGGGGTTTCCACGAGCAGTACTTC. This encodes CASRAKAGGFHEQYF.

CDR3 in amino acids: CASSGDNRAQYF. DNA of the CDR3: TGTGCCAGCAGCGGGGACAATCGTGCCCAGTACTTC. The V and J genes are TRBV11-3 and TRBJ2-5; possible D gene TRBD1, 6 bases. Germline assignment: CDR1 SGHNT and CDR2 YENEEA. V lost 5 bases, J lost 9 bases, and 13 bases lay in between. The CDR3 is 12 residues long.

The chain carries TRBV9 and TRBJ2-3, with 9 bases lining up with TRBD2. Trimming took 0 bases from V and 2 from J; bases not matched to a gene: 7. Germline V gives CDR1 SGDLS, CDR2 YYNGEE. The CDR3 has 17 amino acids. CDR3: CASSVGFSGSSTDTQYF. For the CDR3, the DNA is TGTGCCAGCAGCGTAGGCTTTAGCGGGAGTTCCACAGATACGCAGTATTTT.

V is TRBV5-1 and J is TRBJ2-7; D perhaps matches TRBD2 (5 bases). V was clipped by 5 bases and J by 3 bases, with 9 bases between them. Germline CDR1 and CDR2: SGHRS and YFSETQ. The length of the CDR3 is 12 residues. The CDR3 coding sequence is TGCGCCAGCAGTTTCGAGGGCTACGAGCAGTACTTC. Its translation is CASSFEGYEQYF.

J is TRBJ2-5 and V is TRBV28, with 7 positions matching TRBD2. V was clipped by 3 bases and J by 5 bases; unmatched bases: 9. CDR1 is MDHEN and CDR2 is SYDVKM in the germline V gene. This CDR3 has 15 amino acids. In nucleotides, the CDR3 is TGTGCCAGCAGTTTTAGCGGGTCCACGGCGGAGACCCAGTACTTC. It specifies CASSFSGSTAETQYF.

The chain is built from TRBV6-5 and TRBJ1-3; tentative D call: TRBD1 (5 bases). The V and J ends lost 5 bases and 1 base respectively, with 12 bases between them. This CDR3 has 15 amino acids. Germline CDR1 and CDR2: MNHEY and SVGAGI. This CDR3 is CASSTRDASGNTIYF. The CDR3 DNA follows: TGTGCCAGCAGTACGAGGGACGCGTCTGGAAACACCATATATTTT.

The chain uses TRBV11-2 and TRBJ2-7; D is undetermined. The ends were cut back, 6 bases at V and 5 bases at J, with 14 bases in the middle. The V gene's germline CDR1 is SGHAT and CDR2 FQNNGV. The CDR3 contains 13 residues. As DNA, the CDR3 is TGTGCCAGCAGTTTAAACCTCGTTAACGAGCAGTACTTC. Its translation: CASSLNLVNEQYF.

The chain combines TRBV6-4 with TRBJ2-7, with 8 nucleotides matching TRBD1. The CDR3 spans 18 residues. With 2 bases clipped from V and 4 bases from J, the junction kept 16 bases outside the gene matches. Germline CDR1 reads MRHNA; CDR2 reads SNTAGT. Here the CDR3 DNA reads TGTGCCAGCAGTGACCCCCCCGCCAGGGGGCTTATGGGGTACGAGCAGTACTTC. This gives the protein CASSDPPARGLMGYEQYF.

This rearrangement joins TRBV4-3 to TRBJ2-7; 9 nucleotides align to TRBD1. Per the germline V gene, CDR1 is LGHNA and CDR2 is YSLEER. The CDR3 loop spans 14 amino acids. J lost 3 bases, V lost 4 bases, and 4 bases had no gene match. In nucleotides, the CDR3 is TGCGCCAGCAGCCCAGAGACAGGGGGCTACGAGCAGTACTTC. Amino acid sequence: CASSPETGGYEQYF.

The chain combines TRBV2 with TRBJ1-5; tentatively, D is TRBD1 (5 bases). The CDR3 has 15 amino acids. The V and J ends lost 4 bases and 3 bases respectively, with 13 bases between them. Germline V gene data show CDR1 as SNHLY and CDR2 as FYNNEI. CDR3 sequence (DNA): TGTGCCAGCAGTGTATCGACCAGGGACAATCAGCCCCAGCATTTT. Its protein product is CASSVSTRDNQPQHF.

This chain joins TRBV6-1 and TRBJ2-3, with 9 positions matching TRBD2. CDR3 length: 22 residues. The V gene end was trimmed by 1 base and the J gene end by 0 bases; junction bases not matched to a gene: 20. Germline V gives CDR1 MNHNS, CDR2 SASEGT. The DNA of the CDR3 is TGTGCCAGCAGTGAAGGGACAGATATCGATATAGCGGGAGTGCCCAGCACAGATACGCAGTATTTT. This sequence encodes CASSEGTDIDIAGVPSTDTQYF.

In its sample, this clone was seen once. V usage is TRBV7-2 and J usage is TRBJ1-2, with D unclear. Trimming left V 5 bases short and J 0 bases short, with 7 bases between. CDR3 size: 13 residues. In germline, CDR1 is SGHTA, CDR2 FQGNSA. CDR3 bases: TGTGCCAGCAGCGATCAGTCTAACTATGGCTACACCTTC. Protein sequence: CASSDQSNYGYTF.

CDR3 DNA sequence: TGTGCCAGTAGTATGTTGCCTAGCGGTCCCTACGAGCAGTACTTC. Its translation: CASSMLPSGPYEQYF. This sequence joins TRBV19 and TRBJ2-7, with 7 bases that match TRBD2. V shed 3 bases, J shed 2 bases, and the junction held 7 bases outside the gene matches. CDR1 is LNHDA and CDR2 is SQIVND in the germline V gene (reference sequence). The CDR3 has 15 residues. The whole variable domain, filled in from reference TRBV19 and TRBJ2-7, reads DGGITQSPKYLFRKEGQNVTLSCEQNLNHDAMYWYRQDPGQGLRLIYYSQIVNDFQKGDIAEGYSVSREKKESFPLTVTSAQKNPTAFYLCASSMLPSGPYEQYFGPGTRLTVT.

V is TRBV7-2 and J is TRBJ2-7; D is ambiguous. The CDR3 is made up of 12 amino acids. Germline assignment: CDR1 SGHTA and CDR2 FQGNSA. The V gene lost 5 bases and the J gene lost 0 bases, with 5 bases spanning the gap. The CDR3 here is CASSAHSYEQYF. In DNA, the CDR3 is TGTGCCAGCAGCGCCCACTCCTACGAGCAGTACTTC.

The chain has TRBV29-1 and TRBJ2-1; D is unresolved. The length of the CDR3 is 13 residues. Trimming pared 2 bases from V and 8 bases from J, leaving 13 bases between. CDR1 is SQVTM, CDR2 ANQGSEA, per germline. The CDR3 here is CSVEPGTSHEQFF. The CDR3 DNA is TGCAGCGTTGAACCAGGAACTTCCCATGAGCAGTTCTTC.

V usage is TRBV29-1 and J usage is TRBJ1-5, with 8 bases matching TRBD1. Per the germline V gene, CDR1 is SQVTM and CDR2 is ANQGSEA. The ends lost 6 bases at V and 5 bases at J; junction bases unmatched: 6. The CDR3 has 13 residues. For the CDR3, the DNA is TGCAGCGTCGACGCAGGGGGCGATCAGCCCCAGCATTTT. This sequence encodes CSVDAGGDQPQHF. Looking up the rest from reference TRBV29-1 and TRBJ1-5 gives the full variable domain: SAVISQKPSRDICQRGTSLTIQCQVDSQVTMMFWYRQQPGQSLTLIATANQGSEATYESGFVIDKFPISRPNLTFSTLTVSNMSPEDSSIYLCSVDAGGDQPQHFGDGTRLSIL.